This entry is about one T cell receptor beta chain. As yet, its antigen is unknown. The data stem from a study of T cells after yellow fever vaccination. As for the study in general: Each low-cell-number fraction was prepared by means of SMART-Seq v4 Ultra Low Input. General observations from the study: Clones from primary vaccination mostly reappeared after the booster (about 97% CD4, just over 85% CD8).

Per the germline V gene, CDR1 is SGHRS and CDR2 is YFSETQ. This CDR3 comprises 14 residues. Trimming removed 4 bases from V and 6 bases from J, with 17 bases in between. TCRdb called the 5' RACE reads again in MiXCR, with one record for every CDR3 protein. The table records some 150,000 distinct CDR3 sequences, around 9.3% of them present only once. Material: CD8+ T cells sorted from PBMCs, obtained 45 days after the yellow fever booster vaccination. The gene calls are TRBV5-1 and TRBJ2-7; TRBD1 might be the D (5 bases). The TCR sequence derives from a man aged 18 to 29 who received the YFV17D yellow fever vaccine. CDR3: CASSQSGLAVEQYF. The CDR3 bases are TGCGCCAGCAGCCAATCAGGGCTGGCGGTCGAGCAGTACTTC.